The 17 T cell receptor beta chains presented below share a single source sample, sequenced in a study of cytomegalovirus exposure and HLA in healthy donors. The PCR had 60 Vbeta and 13 Jbeta primers. The assay was immunoSEQ multiplex PCR, and TCRdb's table has in-frame clones only and misses some. The sample has around 45,000 clones, 51% seen once. The sample comprised PBMCs. These TCRs come from a man in his 60s in good health and CMV-seronegative.

This rearrangement joins TRBV9 to TRBJ1-2, with TRBD1 matching over 8 bases. The V gene's germline CDR1 is SGDLS and CDR2 YYNGEE. CDR3 length: 15 residues. V trimming: 0 bases; J trimming: 7 bases; junction bases outside the gene matches: 8. CDR3: CASSVVAGGIGGYTF. The DNA for the CDR3 is TGTGCCAGCAGCGTAGTAGCAGGGGGCATCGGTGGCTACACCTTC.

The sample holds a few counts of this clone. V and J are TRBV5-1 and TRBJ2-2, with a tentative D call TRBD1 (6 bases). Trimming removed 4 bases from V and 6 bases from J, with 19 bases in between. CDR3 length: 16 amino acids. CDR1 and CDR2 from the germline V gene are SGHRS and YFSETQ. The CDR3 DNA follows: TGCGCCAGCAGCCTGCGACAGGCGAACGGCGCCGGGGAGCTGTTTTTT. Amino acid sequence: CASSLRQANGAGELFF.

V and J are TRBV30 and TRBJ1-4; no clear D. Trimming shortened V by 5 bases and J by 1 base, and 8 bases separated the two germline ends. CDR1 GTSNPN and CDR2 SVGIG come from the germline V gene (reference sequence). The CDR3 is 13 residues long. CDR3 loop: CAWERQTNEKLFF. The CDR3 DNA follows: TGTGCCTGGGAGCGTCAAACTAATGAAAAACTGTTTTTT.

In its sample, this clone was seen once. The gene calls are TRBV6-1 and TRBJ2-2, with D possibly TRBD1 on 6 matching bases. The length of the CDR3 is 13 residues. Germline V lookup: CDR1 MNHNS, CDR2 SASEGT. The V gene lost 11 bases and the J gene lost 3 bases, with 13 bases spanning the gap. CDR3 coding DNA: TGTGCCGGACAGAAATACGACACCGGGGAGCTGTTTTTT. Protein sequence: CAGQKYDTGELFF.

The V call is TRBV5-1, the J call TRBJ2-7; 7 positions agree with TRBD1. Germline V lookup: CDR1 SGHRS, CDR2 YFSETQ. There are 12 residues in the CDR3. V shed 4 bases, J shed 7 bases, and the junction held 5 bases outside the gene matches. The CDR3 sequence is CASSLRTGEQYF. CDR3 in DNA: TGCGCCAGCAGCCTAAGGACAGGAGAGCAGTACTTC.

This clone occurred a few times. V is TRBV6-6 and J is TRBJ1-5; D uncertain. Germline CDR1 and CDR2: MNHNY and SVGAGI (reference sequence). Trimming removed 6 bases at V and 9 bases at J, with 12 bases between. This CDR3 has 12 residues. The CDR3 loop reads CASRLRVGPQHF. In DNA, the CDR3 is TGTGCCAGCAGACTCCGGGTTGGGCCCCAGCATTTT.

This clone has a handful of counts. The rearrangement joins TRBV30 to TRBJ2-7; D is perhaps TRBD2 (6 bases). The CDR3 spans 13 residues. From germline, CDR1 is GTSNPN and CDR2 SVGIG (reference sequence). The V end lost 1 base, the J end lost 0 bases, and 7 bases lay between the germline ends. The CDR3 DNA reads as TGTGCCTGGAGTGACGGGAGCTCCTACGAGCAGTACTTC. It yields the protein CAWSDGSSYEQYF.

The chain uses TRBV19 and TRBJ1-5; the match to TRBD1 covers 7 bases. CDR1 is LNHDA, CDR2 SQIVND, per germline (reference sequence). The CDR3 contains 13 residues. Trimming at V came to 9 bases and at J to 3 bases, leaving 5 bases not matched to a gene. DNA for the CDR3: TGTGCCAGCAGAGACAGGGTCAATCAGCCCCAGCATTTT. This gives the protein CASRDRVNQPQHF.

This clone came up many times. The chain joins TRBV5-8 to TRBJ2-1; D might be TRBD2 (5 bases). Germline V gene sequence: CDR1 SGHTS, CDR2 YDEGEE. The germline V and J ends were trimmed by 0 bases and 9 bases, with 10 bases remaining between them. The CDR3 runs 13 residues. The CDR3 DNA follows: TGTGCCAGCAGCTTGGGGGCGGCGGGTGAGCAGTTCTTC. It yields the protein CASSLGAAGEQFF. Full variable domain (outside the CDR3, taken from reference TRBV5-8 and TRBJ2-1): EAGVTQSPTHLIKTRGQQATLRCSPISGHTSVYWYQQALGLGLQFLLWYDEGEERNRGNFPPRFSGRQFPNYSSELNVNALELEDSALYLCASSLGAAGEQFFGPGTRLTVL.

The chain couples TRBV11-3 to TRBJ1-4; 7 nucleotides line up with TRBD1. Germline V gene sequence: CDR1 SGHNT, CDR2 YENEEA. The CDR3 runs 16 residues. J was trimmed by 5 bases and V by 4 bases; bases with no gene match: 10. The CDR3 nucleotides read TGTGCCAGCAGCTCCCGTCGGACAGGAGACAATGAAAAACTGTTTTTT. Amino acid sequence: CASSSRRTGDNEKLFF.

This clone was observed a few times. The chain uses TRBV10-3 and TRBJ2-5; D gene uncertain. Germline V gene data show CDR1 as ENHRY and CDR2 as SYGVKD. The CDR3 contains 14 residues. The germline V and J ends were trimmed by 9 bases and 1 base, with 15 bases remaining between them. The CDR3 protein is CAISSGATQETQYF. CDR3 DNA sequence: TGTGCCATTAGCTCTGGCGCCACCCAAGAGACCCAGTACTTC.

J is TRBJ2-1 and V is TRBV7-2, with 9 bases identical to TRBD2. CDR1 is SGHTA, CDR2 FQGNSA, per germline. Trimming removed 3 bases from V and 0 bases from J; junction bases left unmatched: 0. This CDR3 has 15 residues. The CDR3 DNA reads TGTGCCAGCAGCTTTAGCGGGAGCTCCTACAATGAGCAGTTCTTC. Translated: CASSFSGSSYNEQFF.

This chain uses TRBV25-1 with TRBJ2-2; tentative D call: TRBD1 (5 bases). This CDR3 region has 14 residues. Trimming stripped 5 bases from V and 4 bases from J, with 11 bases between. Germline V CDR1 and CDR2: MGHDK, SYGVNS. DNA for the CDR3: TGTGCCAGCAGTATCCCAGGGCCCACCGGGGAGCTGTTTTTT. Protein product: CASSIPGPTGELFF.

The rearrangement joins TRBV29-1 to TRBJ2-2; TRBD2 matches at 8 bases. The CDR3 has 12 residues. Germline V lookup: CDR1 SQVTM, CDR2 ANQGSEA. Germline trimming cut 5 bases from V and 9 bases from J; bases unmatched to any gene: 5. CDR3 sequence reads: CSVSGRSRELFF. The CDR3, as DNA: TGCAGCGTTAGCGGGAGATCGCGGGAGCTGTTTTTT.

V usage is TRBV25-1 and J usage is TRBJ2-2, with a possible D match to TRBD2 (5 bases). V lost 6 bases and J lost 5, with 16 bases in between. CDR3 length: 15 amino acids. The germline CDR1 and CDR2 sequences are MGHDK and SYGVNS. The chain's CDR3 is CASRGIGGWTGELFF. For the CDR3, the DNA is TGTGCCAGCAGGGGGATAGGCGGGTGGACCGGGGAGCTGTTTTTT.

The chain employs TRBV28 and TRBJ2-7; 12 bases match TRBD2. The germline V gene encodes CDR1 MDHEN and CDR2 SYDVKM. V shed 6 bases and J 4 bases; nucleotides not matched to a gene: 7. The CDR3 runs 15 residues. This CDR3 reads CASSTTSGGRYEQYF. CDR3 nucleotides: TGTGCCAGCAGCACGACTAGCGGGGGCAGATACGAGCAGTACTTC.

This chain uses TRBV19 with TRBJ2-1; 8 bases are a match to TRBD1. The V gene's germline CDR1 is LNHDA and CDR2 SQIVND (reference sequence). J lost 10 bases, V lost 7 bases, and 12 bases had no gene match. CDR3 length: 14 amino acids. CDR3 residues: CASTKRGTGREQFF. CDR3 coding DNA: TGTGCCAGTACCAAAAGGGGGACAGGTCGGGAGCAGTTCTTC.